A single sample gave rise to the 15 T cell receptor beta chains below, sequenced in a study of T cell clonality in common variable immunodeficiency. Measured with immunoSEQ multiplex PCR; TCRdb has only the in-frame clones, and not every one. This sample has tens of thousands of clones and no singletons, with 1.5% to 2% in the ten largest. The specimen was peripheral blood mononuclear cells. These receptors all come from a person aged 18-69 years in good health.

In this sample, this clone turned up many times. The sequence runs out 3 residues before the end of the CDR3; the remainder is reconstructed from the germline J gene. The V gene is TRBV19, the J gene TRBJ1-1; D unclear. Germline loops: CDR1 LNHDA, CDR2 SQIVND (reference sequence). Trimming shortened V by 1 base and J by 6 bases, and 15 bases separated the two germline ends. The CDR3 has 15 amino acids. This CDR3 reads CASSIVRGTEAEAFF. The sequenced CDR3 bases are TGTGCCAGTAGTATAGTTCGGGGTACAGAGGCTGAA.

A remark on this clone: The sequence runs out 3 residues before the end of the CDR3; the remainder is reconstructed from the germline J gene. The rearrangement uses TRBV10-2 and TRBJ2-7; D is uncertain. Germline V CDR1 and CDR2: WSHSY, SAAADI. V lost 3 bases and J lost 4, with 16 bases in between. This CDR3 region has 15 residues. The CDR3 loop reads CASSEGTRYLYEQYF. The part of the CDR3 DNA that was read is TGCGCCAGCAGTGAAGGCACCCGTTACCTTTACGAG.

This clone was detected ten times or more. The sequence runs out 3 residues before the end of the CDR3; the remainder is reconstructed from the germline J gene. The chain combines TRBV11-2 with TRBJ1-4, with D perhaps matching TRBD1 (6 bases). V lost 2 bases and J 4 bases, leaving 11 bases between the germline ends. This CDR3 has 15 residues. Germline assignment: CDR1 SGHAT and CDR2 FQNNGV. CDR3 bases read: TGTGCCAGCAGCTTAAGGGGGTTTGGTAATGAAAAA. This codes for CASSLRGFGNEK. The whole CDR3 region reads CASSLRGFGNEKLFF.

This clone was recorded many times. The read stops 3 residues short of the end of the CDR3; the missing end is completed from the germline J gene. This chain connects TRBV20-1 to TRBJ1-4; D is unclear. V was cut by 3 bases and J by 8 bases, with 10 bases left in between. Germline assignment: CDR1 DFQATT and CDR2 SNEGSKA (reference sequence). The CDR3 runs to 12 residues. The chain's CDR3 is CSAREGEEKLFF. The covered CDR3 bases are TGCAGTGCTAGGGAGGGTGAGGAAAAA.

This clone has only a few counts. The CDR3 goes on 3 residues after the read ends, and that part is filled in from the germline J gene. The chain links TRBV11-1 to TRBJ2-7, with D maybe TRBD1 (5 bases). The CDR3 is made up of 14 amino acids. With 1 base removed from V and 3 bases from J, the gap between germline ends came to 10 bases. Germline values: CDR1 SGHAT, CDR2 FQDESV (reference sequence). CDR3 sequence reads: CASSLGTNDYEQYF. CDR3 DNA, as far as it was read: TGTGCCAGCAGCTTAGGGACAAATGACTACGAG.

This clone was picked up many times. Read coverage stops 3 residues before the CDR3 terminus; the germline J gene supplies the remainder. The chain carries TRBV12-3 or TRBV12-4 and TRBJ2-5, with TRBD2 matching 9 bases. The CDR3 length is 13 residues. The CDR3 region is CASSTGTSSTQYF. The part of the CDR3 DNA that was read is TGTGCCAGCAGTACCGGGACTAGCTCTACC.

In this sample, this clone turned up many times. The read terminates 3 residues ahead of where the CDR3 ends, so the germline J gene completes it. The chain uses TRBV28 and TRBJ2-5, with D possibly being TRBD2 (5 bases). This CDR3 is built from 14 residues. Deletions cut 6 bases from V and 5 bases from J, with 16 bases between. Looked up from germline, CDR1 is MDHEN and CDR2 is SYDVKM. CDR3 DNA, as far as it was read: TGTGCCAGCAGCCTCCGGGGAAAGTGGGAGACC. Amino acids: CASSLRGKWET. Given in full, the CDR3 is CASSLRGKWETQYF.

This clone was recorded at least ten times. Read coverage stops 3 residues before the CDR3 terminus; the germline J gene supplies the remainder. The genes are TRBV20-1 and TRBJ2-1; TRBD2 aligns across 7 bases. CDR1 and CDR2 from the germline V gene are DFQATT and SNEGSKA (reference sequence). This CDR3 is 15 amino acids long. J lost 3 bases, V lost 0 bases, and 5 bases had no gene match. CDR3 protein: CSAREKLADYNEQFF. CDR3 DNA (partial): TGCAGTGCTAGAGAAAAGCTAGCGGACTACAATGAG.

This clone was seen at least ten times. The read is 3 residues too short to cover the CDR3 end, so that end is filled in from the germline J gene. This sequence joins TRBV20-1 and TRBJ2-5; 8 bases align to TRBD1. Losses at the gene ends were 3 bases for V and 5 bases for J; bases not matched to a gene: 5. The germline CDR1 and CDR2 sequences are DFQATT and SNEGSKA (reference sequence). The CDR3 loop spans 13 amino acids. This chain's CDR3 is CSARRQGWETQYF. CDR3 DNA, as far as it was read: TGCAGTGCTAGGCGACAGGGGTGGGAGACC.

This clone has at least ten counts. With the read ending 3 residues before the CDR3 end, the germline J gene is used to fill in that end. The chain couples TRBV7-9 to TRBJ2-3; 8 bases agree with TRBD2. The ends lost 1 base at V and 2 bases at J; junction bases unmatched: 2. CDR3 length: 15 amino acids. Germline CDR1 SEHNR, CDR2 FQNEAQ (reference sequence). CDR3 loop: CASSLVSGTTDTQYF. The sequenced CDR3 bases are TGTGCCAGCAGCTTAGTTAGCGGGACCACAGATACG.

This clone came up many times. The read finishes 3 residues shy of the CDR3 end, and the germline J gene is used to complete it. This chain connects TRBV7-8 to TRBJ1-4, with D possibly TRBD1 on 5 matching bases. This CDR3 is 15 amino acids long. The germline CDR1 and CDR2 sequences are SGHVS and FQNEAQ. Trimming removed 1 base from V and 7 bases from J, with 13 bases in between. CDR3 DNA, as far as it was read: TGTGCCAGCAGCTTAGAGGGACTACGGGGTGAAAAA. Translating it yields CASSLEGLRGEK. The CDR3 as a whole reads CASSLEGLRGEKLFF.

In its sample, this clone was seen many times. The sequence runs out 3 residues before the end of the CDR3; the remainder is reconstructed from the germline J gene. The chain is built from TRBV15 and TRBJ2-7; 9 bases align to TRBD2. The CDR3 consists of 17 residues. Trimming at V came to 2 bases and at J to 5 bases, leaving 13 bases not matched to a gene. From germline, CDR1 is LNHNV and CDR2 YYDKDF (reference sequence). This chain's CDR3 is CATSRNTLLAGVNEQYF. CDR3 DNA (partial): TGTGCCACCAGCAGAAACACCCTTTTAGCGGGAGTCAACGAG.

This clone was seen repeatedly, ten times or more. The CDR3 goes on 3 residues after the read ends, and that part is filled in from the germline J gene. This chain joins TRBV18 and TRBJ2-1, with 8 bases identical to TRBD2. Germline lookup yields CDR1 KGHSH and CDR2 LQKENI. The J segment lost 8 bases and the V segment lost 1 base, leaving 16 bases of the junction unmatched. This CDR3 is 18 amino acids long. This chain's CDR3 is CASSPRGLAGGRQHEQFF. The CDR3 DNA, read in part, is TGTGCCAGCTCACCACGGGGTTTGGCGGGAGGCCGGCAGCATGAG.

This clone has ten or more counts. The CDR3 DNA, read in part, is TGTGCCGCCTCCGGGGTCGGGAGCTCCTACGAG. This sequence encodes CAASGVGSSYE. From start to end, the CDR3 is CAASGVGSSYEQYF. This chain links TRBV6-2 or TRBV6-3 with TRBJ2-7, with TRBD2 as a possible D gene (6 bases). The read terminates 3 residues ahead of where the CDR3 ends, so the germline J gene completes it. This CDR3 is 14 amino acids long. Germline CDR1 and CDR2: MNHEY and SVGEGT. V gave up 11 bases and J gave up 0 bases, with 17 bases separating them.

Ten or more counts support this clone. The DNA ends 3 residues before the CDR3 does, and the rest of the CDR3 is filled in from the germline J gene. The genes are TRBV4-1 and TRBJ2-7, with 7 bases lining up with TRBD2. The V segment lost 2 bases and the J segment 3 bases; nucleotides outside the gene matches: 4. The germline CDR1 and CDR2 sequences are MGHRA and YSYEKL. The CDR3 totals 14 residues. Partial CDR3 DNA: TGCGCCAGCAGCCAATCATTAGCGGGCTACGAG. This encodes CASSQSLAGYE. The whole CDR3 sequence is CASSQSLAGYEQYF.